Below, 2 T cell receptor beta chains from the same sample are listed, as sequenced in a study of Graves' ophthalmopathy and Graves' hyperthyroidism. Amplifying from RNA transcripts, the study obtained TCR beta CDR3 regions. RT-PCR in the first round used HTBI primers; a second-round multiplex PCR followed. MiXCR, run by TCRdb on the multiplex PCR reads, gives a single entry per CDR3 protein. The data show about 410,000 distinct CDR3 sequences, 15% to 20% seen once. Sequenced sample: peripheral blood. Receptors were obtained from a woman under 30 with Graves' ophthalmopathy.

This clonotype appeared many times. The V and J genes are TRBV24-1 and TRBJ2-5; tentatively, D is TRBD1 (5 bases). This CDR3 is 16 amino acids long. The V gene lost 1 base and the J gene lost 3 bases, with 14 bases spanning the gap. Germline loops: CDR1 KGHDR, CDR2 SFDVKD. CDR3: CATSDFSRALEETQYF. The CDR3 nucleotides are TGTGCCACCAGTGATTTCTCCAGGGCGTTAGAAGAGACCCAGTACTTC.

This clonotype was counted many times. V gene TRBV28 combines with J gene TRBJ1-1; D is possibly TRBD1 (6 bases). The V and J ends lost 6 bases and 10 bases respectively, with 24 bases between them. Germline V lookup: CDR1 MDHEN, CDR2 SYDVKM. The CDR3 is 15 amino acids. The CDR3 region is CASRFPTGAGARAFF. CDR3 DNA: TGTGCCAGCAGGTTCCCAACCGGGGCGGGGGCCCGAGCTTTCTTT.